This T cell receptor (beta chain) was sequenced for a study of shared clonotypes between healthy human individuals. Overall study findings and caveats: Donor scarcity curtailed the genetic and exposure-history diversity represented herein.

The method was immunoSEQ multiplex PCR; TCRdb's version includes in-frame clones alone and lacks a portion of them. The table includes about 1.4 million clones, approximately 96% detected once. All donors were healthy HIV-negative adults lacking recent acute infections or vaccinations. CDR1 and CDR2 (germline): SGHRS, YFSETQ. With V trimmed by 2 bases and J by 1 base, 2 bases remained unmatched. The CDR3 sequence is 14 residues long. As to this clone: The antigen is unknown. Other DNA sequences of this sample code for an identical CDR3.

This TCR was recovered from a man in his thirties or forties in good health. This chain links TRBV5-1 with TRBJ1-1; 7 bases fit TRBD1. The sample comprised naive CD4+ T cells sorted from blood. The sample's subset: CD45RA+ positively selected. The CDR3 DNA sequence: TGCGCCAGCAGCTTAGACAGGGCGAACACTGAAGCTTTCTTT. It yields the protein CASSLDRANTEAFF. Full variable domain (rest looked up from reference TRBV5-1 and TRBJ1-1): KAGVTQTPRYLIKTRGQQVTLSCSPISGHRSVSWYQQTPGQGLQFLFEYFSETQRNKGNFPGRFSGRQFSNSRSEMNVSTLELGDSALYLCASSLDRANTEAFFGQGTRLTVV.